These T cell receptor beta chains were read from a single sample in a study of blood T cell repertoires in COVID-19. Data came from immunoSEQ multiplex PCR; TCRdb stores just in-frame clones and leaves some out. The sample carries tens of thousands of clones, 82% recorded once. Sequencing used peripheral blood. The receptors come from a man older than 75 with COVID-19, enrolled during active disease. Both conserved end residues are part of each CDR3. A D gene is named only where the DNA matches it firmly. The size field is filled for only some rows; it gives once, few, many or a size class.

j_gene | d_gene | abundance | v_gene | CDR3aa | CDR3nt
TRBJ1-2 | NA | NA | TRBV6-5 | CASSLTQNYGYTF | TGTGCCAGCAGCTTGACACAGAACTATGGCTACACCTTC
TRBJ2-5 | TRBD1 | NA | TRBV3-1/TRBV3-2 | CASSRTGGGETQYF | TGTGCCAGCAGCCGGACAGGGGGCGGGGAGACCCAGTACTTC
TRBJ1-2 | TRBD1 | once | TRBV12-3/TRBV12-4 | CASRGQGYGYTF | TGTGCCAGCAGGGGACAGGGCTATGGCTACACCTTC
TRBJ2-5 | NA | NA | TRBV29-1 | CSVVSRVLQQETQYF | TGCAGCGTTGTATCACGGGTACTCCAACAAGAGACCCAGTACTTC
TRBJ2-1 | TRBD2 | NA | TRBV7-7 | CASSLDGGTYNEQFF | TGTGCCAGCAGCTTAGACGGGGGGACCTACAATGAGCAGTTCTTC
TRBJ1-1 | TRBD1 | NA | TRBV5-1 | CASSLGTGVDTEAFF | TGCGCCAGCAGCTTGGGGACAGGGGTGGACACTGAAGCTTTCTTT
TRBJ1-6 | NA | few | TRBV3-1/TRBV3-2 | CASSHRTEYSPLHF | TGTGCCAGCAGCCACCGGACAGAATATTCACCCCTCCACTTT
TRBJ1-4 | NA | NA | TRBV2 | CASSEGIGEGEKLFF | TGTGCCAGCAGTGAAGGGATAGGGGAAGGTGAAAAACTGTTTTTT
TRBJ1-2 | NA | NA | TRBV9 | CASGMGLPAYGYTF | TGTGCCAGTGGCATGGGGCTCCCGGCGTATGGCTACACCTTC
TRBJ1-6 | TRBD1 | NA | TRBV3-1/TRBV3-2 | CASSQGQGQSPLHF | TGTGCCAGCAGCCAGGGACAGGGGCAATCACCCCTCCACTTT
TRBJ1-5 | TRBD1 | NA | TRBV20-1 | CSASYRGTQPQHF | TGCAGTGCGAGTTACAGGGGCACTCAGCCCCAGCATTTT
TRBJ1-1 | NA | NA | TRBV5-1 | CASSPDQGTLMNTEAFF | TGCGCCAGCAGCCCGGACCAGGGGACGTTGATGAACACTGAAGCTTTCTTT
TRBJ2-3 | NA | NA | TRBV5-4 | CASSLIPSTDTQYF | TGTGCCAGCAGCTTGATCCCAAGCACAGATACGCAGTATTTT
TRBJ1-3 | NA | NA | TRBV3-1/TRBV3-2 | CASSQGGGSSGNTIYF | TGTGCCAGCAGCCAAGGCGGAGGTTCCTCTGGAAACACCATATATTTT
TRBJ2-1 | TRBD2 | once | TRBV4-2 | CASSRERGGRGEQFF | TGTGCCAGCAGCCGAGAACGGGGGGGCCGGGGTGAGCAGTTCTTC
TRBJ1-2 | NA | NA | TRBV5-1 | CASSLQGRTNYGYTF | TGCGCCAGCAGCCTACAGGGAAGGACAAACTATGGCTACACCTTC
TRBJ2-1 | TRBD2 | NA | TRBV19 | CASSRTSGGPVDEQFF | TGTGCCAGTAGTCGGACTAGCGGGGGCCCGGTGGATGAGCAGTTCTTC
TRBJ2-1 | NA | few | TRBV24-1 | CATSDPSFGVRNEQFF | TGTGCCACCAGTGACCCTAGCTTTGGTGTGAGAAATGAGCAGTTCTTC
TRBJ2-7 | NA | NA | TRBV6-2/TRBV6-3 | CASSYSTGTYEQYF | TGTGCCAGCAGTTACAGCACAGGGACCTACGAGCAGTACTTC
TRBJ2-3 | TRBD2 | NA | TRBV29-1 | CSVRTSGSTDTQYF | TGCAGCGTCCGGACTAGCGGAAGCACAGATACGCAGTATTTT
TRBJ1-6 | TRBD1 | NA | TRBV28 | CASTSQTIEDRAAAPLHF | TGTGCCAGCACTTCCCAAACCATCGAGGACAGGGCAGCGGCACCCCTCCACTTT
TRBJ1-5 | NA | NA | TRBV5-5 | CASSLVHQDQPQHF | TGTGCCAGCAGCTTGGTACACCAAGATCAGCCCCAGCATTTT
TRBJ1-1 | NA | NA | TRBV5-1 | CASSFQTENTEAFF | TGCGCCAGCAGCTTCCAGACAGAGAACACTGAAGCTTTCTTT
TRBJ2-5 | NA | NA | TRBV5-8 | CASSLAEATSETQYF | TGTGCCAGCAGCTTGGCCGAGGCTACTTCAGAGACCCAGTACTTC
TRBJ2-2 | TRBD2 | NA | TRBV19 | CASSKGLAAYPAGELFF | TGTGCCAGTAGTAAGGGACTAGCGGCGTACCCGGCCGGGGAGCTGTTTTTT
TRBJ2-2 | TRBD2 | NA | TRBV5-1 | CASNVGGRMRTGELFF | TGCGCCAGCAATGTAGGCGGGAGGATGAGGACCGGGGAGCTGTTTTTT
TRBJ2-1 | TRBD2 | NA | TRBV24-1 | CATSRGGGLTSGIYEQFF | TGTGCCACCAGTAGGGGGGGCGGTCTGACTAGCGGGATCTATGAGCAGTTCTTC
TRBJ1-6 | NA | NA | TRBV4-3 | CASSQDPDSPLHF | TGCGCCAGCAGCCAAGATCCCGATTCACCCCTCCACTTT
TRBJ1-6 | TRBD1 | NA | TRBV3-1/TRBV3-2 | CASSETGGLMNSPLHF | TGTGCCAGCAGCGAGACAGGGGGGTTGATGAATTCACCCCTCCACTTT
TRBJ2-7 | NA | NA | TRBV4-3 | CASSQVAGITYEQYF | TGCGCCAGCAGCCAAGTGGCAGGAATAACCTACGAGCAGTACTTC
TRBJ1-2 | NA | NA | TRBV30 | CAWRRTQSGYGYTF | TGTGCCTGGAGACGCACTCAATCGGGGTATGGCTACACCTTC
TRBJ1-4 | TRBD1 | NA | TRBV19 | CASSPKGQRNEKLFF | TGTGCCAGTAGTCCGAAGGGACAGCGGAATGAAAAACTGTTTTTT
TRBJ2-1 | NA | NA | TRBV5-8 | CASSSIEGVGPYNEQFF | TGTGCCAGCAGCTCCATCGAGGGGGTAGGACCCTACAATGAGCAGTTCTTC
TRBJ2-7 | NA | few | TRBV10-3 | CANGGQSLYEQYF | TGTGCCAACGGGGGACAGTCCCTCTACGAGCAGTACTTC
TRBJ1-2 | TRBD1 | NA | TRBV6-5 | CASTLRQGNGYTF | TGTGCCAGCACTCTACGACAGGGGAATGGCTACACCTTC
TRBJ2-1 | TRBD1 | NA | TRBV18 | CASSSYQFTGGNEQFF | TGTGCCAGCTCATCCTATCAATTCACAGGGGGCAATGAGCAGTTCTTC
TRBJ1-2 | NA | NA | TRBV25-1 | CASSPGETNYGYTF | TGTGCCAGCAGTCCAGGGGAAACTAACTATGGCTACACCTTC
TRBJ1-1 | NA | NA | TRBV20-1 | CSATGHTEAFF | TGCAGTGCTACAGGGCATACTGAAGCTTTCTTT
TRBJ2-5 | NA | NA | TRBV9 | CASSVGAQGQGETQYF | TGTGCCAGCAGCGTGGGGGCCCAGGGCCAGGGGGAGACCCAGTACTTC
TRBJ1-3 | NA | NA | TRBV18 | CASSPSGAGNTIYF | TGTGCCAGCTCACCATCGGGGGCTGGAAACACCATATATTTT
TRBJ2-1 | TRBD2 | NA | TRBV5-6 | CASSLREGEQFF | TGTGCCAGCAGCTTACGGGAGGGTGAGCAGTTCTTC
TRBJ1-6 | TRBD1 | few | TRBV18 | CASSPDREDSPLHF | TGTGCCAGCTCACCGGACAGGGAGGATTCACCCCTCCACTTT
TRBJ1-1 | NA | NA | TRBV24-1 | CATSDPGKQAFF | TGTGCCACCAGTGATCCAGGGAAGCAGGCTTTCTTT
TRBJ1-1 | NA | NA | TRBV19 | CASSSITEAFF | TGTGCCAGTAGTTCAATCACTGAAGCTTTCTTT
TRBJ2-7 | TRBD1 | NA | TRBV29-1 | CSVGDRGRSYEQYF | TGCAGCGTTGGGGACAGGGGTAGGTCCTACGAGCAGTACTTC
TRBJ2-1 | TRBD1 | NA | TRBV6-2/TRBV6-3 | CASSFGGTGDNEQFF | TGTGCCAGCAGTTTCGGCGGGACAGGCGATAATGAGCAGTTCTTC
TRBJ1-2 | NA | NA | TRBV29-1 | CSVVGGDYGYTF | TGCAGCGTTGTAGGAGGAGACTATGGCTACACCTTC
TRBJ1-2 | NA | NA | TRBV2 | CASSVQEYGYTF | TGTGCCAGCAGTGTCCAGGAATATGGCTACACCTTC
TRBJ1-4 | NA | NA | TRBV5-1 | CASSLGWGVKEKLFF | TGCGCCAGCAGCTTGGGATGGGGGGTTAAAGAAAAACTGTTTTTT
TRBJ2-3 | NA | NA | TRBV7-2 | CASSLASGSTDTQYF | TGTGCCAGCAGCTTAGCCAGCGGGAGCACAGATACGCAGTATTTT
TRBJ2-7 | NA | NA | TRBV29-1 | CSVNAGRDRPYEQYF | TGCAGCGTTAACGCGGGGCGAGACAGACCCTACGAGCAGTACTTC
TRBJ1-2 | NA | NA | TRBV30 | CAWSVGEGGGYTF | TGTGCCTGGAGTGTAGGGGAGGGGGGTGGCTACACCTTC
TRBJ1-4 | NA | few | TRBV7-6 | CASSPRGATNEKLFF | TGTGCCAGCAGCCCTCGGGGTGCAACTAATGAAAAACTGTTTTTT
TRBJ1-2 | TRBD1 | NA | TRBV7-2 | CASSLDTGGTGYTF | TGTGCCAGCAGCTTAGACACAGGGGGAACAGGCTACACCTTC
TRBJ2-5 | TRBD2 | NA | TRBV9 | CASSVVASGQETQYF | TGTGCCAGCAGCGTAGTGGCTAGCGGGCAAGAGACCCAGTACTTC